This record concerns one T cell receptor (beta chain) sequence. Researchers ran the PCR with 60 Vbeta and 13 Jbeta primers. The protocol was immunoSEQ multiplex PCR, while the TCRdb copy is restricted to in-frame clones and leaves out a portion. The table has roughly 150,000 clones, around 80% seen once. This record belongs to a study of cytomegalovirus exposure and HLA in healthy donors. This CDR3 region has 16 residues. V dropped 3 bases and J dropped 2; count of bases not matched to a gene: 5. CDR1 is MGHRA and CDR2 is YSYEKL in the germline V gene. Source material: PBMCs. This receptor was taken from a woman aged 40 to 50 in good health and CMV-seronegative. The chain couples TRBV4-1 to TRBJ2-3; the match to TRBD2 covers 10 bases. The CDR3 sequence: CASSQGLAPNTDTQYF. In DNA, the CDR3 is TGCGCCAGCAGCCAGGGACTAGCGCCCAACACAGATACGCAGTATTTT.